Following are 32 T cell receptor beta chains from one sample sequenced in a study of T cell changes during pregnancy in multiple sclerosis. The data were produced by immunoSEQ multiplex PCR, yet TCRdb's version contains in-frame clones alone and is incomplete. Found here are 40,000 or so clones, more than 80% of them singletons; the top ten hold more than 0.4%. The material was CD4+ T cells from peripheral blood mononuclear cells, obtained in the third trimester of pregnancy. The receptors come from a female donor with multiple sclerosis, enrolled in a pregnancy study.

This clone was counted a few times. The chain carries TRBV7-9 and TRBJ2-3; tentatively, D is TRBD2 (7 bases). The CDR3 is 16 residues long. V was cut by 2 bases and J by 0 bases, with 12 bases left in between. Germline V CDR1 and CDR2: SEHNR, FQNEAQ (reference sequence). The CDR3 region is CASSLRGGRSTDTQYF. The CDR3 DNA is TGTGCCAGCAGCTTAAGGGGGGGAAGGAGCACAGATACGCAGTATTTT.

The chain joins TRBV11-2 to TRBJ2-2; no firm D call. V was shortened by 5 bases and J by 2 bases, with 6 bases between the two germline ends. Germline values: CDR1 SGHAT, CDR2 FQNNGV. The CDR3 extends over 13 amino acids. CDR3: CASSPSNTGELFF. CDR3 sequence (DNA): TGTGCCAGCAGCCCCTCTAACACCGGGGAGCTGTTTTTT. Combining the CDR3 with reference TRBV11-2 and TRBJ2-2 gives the whole variable domain EAGVAQSPRYKIIEKRQSVAFWCNPISGHATLYWYQQILGQGPKLLIQFQNNGVVDDSQLPKDRFSAERLKGVDSTLKIQPAKLEDSAVYLCASSPSNTGELFFGEGSRLTVL.

This clone was seen a few times. The chain uses TRBV5-4 and TRBJ1-5; 8 nucleotides align to TRBD1. CDR1 SGHNT and CDR2 YYREEE come from the germline V gene (reference sequence). V lost 5 bases, J lost 5 bases, and 3 bases stayed unmatched. The CDR3 sequence is 13 residues long. CDR3 in amino acids: CASSGQGDQPQHF. The CDR3 DNA reads as TGTGCCAGCAGTGGACAGGGCGATCAGCCCCAGCATTTT.

CDR3 bases: TGTGCCTGGAGTGTAGGTGGCAGGGGGCATGGAGGAAACACCATATATTTT. Translated, it gives CAWSVGGRGHGGNTIYF. The chain has TRBV30 and TRBJ1-3, with 8 bases lining up with TRBD1. The CDR3 extends over 17 amino acids. The V segment lost 0 bases and the J segment 4 bases; nucleotides outside the gene matches: 11. Germline CDR1 GTSNPN, CDR2 SVGIG (reference sequence).

This chain links TRBV28 with TRBJ1-2, with TRBD1 identical over 7 bases. Germline V lookup: CDR1 MDHEN, CDR2 SYDVKM. J was trimmed by 3 bases and V by 6 bases; bases with no gene match: 4. The CDR3 length is 13 residues. The CDR3 protein is CASRPGTDYGYTF. The CDR3 DNA sequence: TGTGCCAGCAGACCCGGGACAGACTATGGCTACACCTTC.

The J gene is TRBJ2-6, the V gene TRBV2, with D possibly being TRBD1 (6 bases). The CDR3 is made up of 15 amino acids. From germline, CDR1 is SNHLY and CDR2 FYNNEI. V lost 5 bases to trimming and J lost 1 base, with 9 bases between them. CDR3 coding DNA: TGTGCCAGCAGTTCACAGGGTTCTGGGGCCAACGTCCTGACTTTC. Its protein product is CASSSQGSGANVLTF.

As to this clone: Different DNA sequences within this sample yield the same CDR3. The chain combines TRBV2 with TRBJ2-7; maybe TRBD2 (5 bases). CDR3 size: 14 residues. Trimming shortened V by 4 bases and J by 1 base, and 11 bases separated the two germline ends. Germline V lookup: CDR1 SNHLY, CDR2 FYNNEI. DNA of the CDR3: TGTGCCAGCAGTGGACTACTCAGTTCCTACGAGCAGTACTTC. Translation: CASSGLLSSYEQYF.

The chain joins TRBV4-1 to TRBJ1-2; D is uncertain. This CDR3 spans 15 amino acids. Trimming stripped 1 base from V and 1 base from J, with 10 bases between. The germline gives CDR1 MGHRA, CDR2 YSYEKL. CDR3 bases: TGCGCCAGCAGCCAAGTCGAATCGGGTAACTATGGCTACACCTTC. This encodes CASSQVESGNYGYTF.

The V gene is TRBV7-8, the J gene TRBJ2-7; no firm D call. The CDR3 covers 12 residues. V gave up 8 bases and J gave up 3 bases, with 11 bases separating them. Germline lookup yields CDR1 SGHVS and CDR2 FQNEAQ. CDR3 loop: CASGAQGYEQYF. CDR3 nucleotides: TGTGCCAGCGGAGCACAAGGCTACGAGCAGTACTTC.

This clone was detected once. The chain employs TRBV7-2 and TRBJ2-3; 9 nucleotides agree with TRBD2. Germline V gene sequence: CDR1 SGHTA, CDR2 FQGNSA. CDR3 size: 15 residues. After removal of 0 bases from V and 3 bases from J, the junction contained 1 base not matched to a gene. The CDR3 DNA reads TGTGCCAGCAGCTTAGCTCTAGCGGGGACAGATACGCAGTATTTT. Amino acids: CASSLALAGTDTQYF.

The J gene is TRBJ1-2, the V gene TRBV29-1; no clear D gene. The CDR3 sequence is 11 residues long. Germline CDR1 SQVTM, CDR2 ANQGSEA. Trimming removed 5 bases at V and 8 bases at J, with 12 bases between. This chain's CDR3 is CSVNGEEGYTF. CDR3 DNA sequence: TGCAGCGTTAACGGAGAGGAGGGCTACACCTTC.

This clone has just a few counts. This chain links TRBV4-3 with TRBJ2-2; no reliable D call. Germline V gives CDR1 LGHNA, CDR2 YSLEER. The CDR3 extends over 18 amino acids. With 5 bases removed from V and 3 bases from J, the gap between germline ends came to 22 bases. CDR3 in amino acids: CASSSDPPGSVDTGELFF. Here the CDR3 DNA reads TGCGCCAGCAGCTCTGACCCCCCAGGCTCGGTGGACACCGGGGAGCTGTTTTTT.

The chain carries TRBV18 and TRBJ1-2, with D possibly TRBD1 on 5 matching bases. CDR3 length: 15 amino acids. V lost 4 bases, J lost 0 bases, and 12 bases lay in between. Germline values: CDR1 KGHSH, CDR2 LQKENI. CDR3 protein: CASSLMDTANYGYTF. For the CDR3, the DNA is TGTGCCAGCTCACTAATGGACACGGCTAACTATGGCTACACCTTC.

This chain connects TRBV28 to TRBJ1-4, with D possibly matching TRBD1 (5 bases). This CDR3 has 15 residues. CDR1 MDHEN and CDR2 SYDVKM come from the germline V gene. Trimming removed 5 bases at V and 8 bases at J, with 18 bases between. CDR3 amino acids: CASSLPRGIGEKLFF. Here the CDR3 DNA reads TGTGCCAGCAGTCTCCCCCGGGGGATAGGCGAAAAACTGTTTTTT.

This chain joins TRBV7-2 and TRBJ2-3; the match to TRBD2 covers 9 bases. Germline CDR1 reads SGHTA; CDR2 reads FQGNSA. Losses at the gene ends were 5 bases for V and 10 bases for J; bases not matched to a gene: 7. This CDR3 is built from 13 residues. CDR3 residues: CASSPSGLAAQYF. The CDR3 coding sequence is TGTGCCAGCAGCCCGTCGGGACTAGCAGCGCAGTATTTT.

This clone is a singleton in its sample. CDR3 residues: CASSPTKTSGRPHEQFF. CDR3 in DNA: TGCGCCAGCAGCCCTACGAAGACTAGCGGGAGGCCCCATGAGCAGTTCTTC. The chain recombines TRBV5-1 with TRBJ2-1; the match to TRBD2 covers 13 bases. Trimming cost V 4 bases and J 8 bases; bases outside gene matches: 12. Germline assignment: CDR1 SGHRS and CDR2 YFSETQ. The CDR3 runs 17 residues.

The chain employs TRBV19 and TRBJ2-1; TRBD2 matches at 7 bases. CDR1 and CDR2 (germline): LNHDA, SQIVND (reference sequence). This CDR3 spans 17 amino acids. Germline trimming cut 1 base from V and 6 bases from J; bases unmatched to any gene: 12. The DNA for the CDR3 is TGTGCCAGTAGTATAGTCCAGGTCGGGACTAACGGCAATGAGCAGTTCTTC. Encoded protein: CASSIVQVGTNGNEQFF.

V usage is TRBV5-1 and J usage is TRBJ2-1; 10 nucleotides line up with TRBD1. The CDR3 extends over 16 amino acids. CDR1 and CDR2 from the germline V gene are SGHRS and YFSETQ. V lost 1 base and J lost 5; bases outside the gene matches: 6. In DNA form, the CDR3 reads TGCGCCAGCAGCTTGCCCCGGACAGGGGGGGACAATGAGCAGTTCTTC. This sequence encodes CASSLPRTGGDNEQFF.

The rearrangement links TRBV6-5 to TRBJ2-3; D gene uncertain. Germline lookup yields CDR1 MNHEY and CDR2 SVGAGI. V was trimmed by 6 bases and J by 0 bases, leaving 10 bases between them. This CDR3 region has 14 residues. The CDR3 spells CASRRHFSTDTQYF. In DNA form, the CDR3 reads TGTGCCAGCAGACGACATTTTAGCACAGATACGCAGTATTTT.

This chain joins TRBV29-1 and TRBJ2-1; 10 nucleotides match TRBD2. The germline gives CDR1 SQVTM, CDR2 ANQGSEA. The CDR3 sequence is 14 residues long. J was trimmed by 4 bases and V by 4 bases; bases with no gene match: 4. CDR3: CSVVRTSGYNEQFF. The CDR3 DNA sequence: TGCAGCGTTGTGAGGACTAGCGGATACAATGAGCAGTTCTTC.

V and J are TRBV2 and TRBJ2-7, with 7 bases fitting TRBD1. Germline loops: CDR1 SNHLY, CDR2 FYNNEI. There are 17 residues in the CDR3. With 5 bases clipped from V and 7 bases from J, the junction kept 20 bases outside the gene matches. The CDR3 DNA reads TGTGCCAGCAGTATACACAGACAGGGTCGGATGACTCGGGAGCAGTACTTC. Translated, it gives CASSIHRQGRMTREQYF.

The chain employs TRBV2 and TRBJ1-4; maybe TRBD1 (5 bases). Germline CDR1 reads SNHLY; CDR2 reads FYNNEI. The V end was cut by 2 bases, the J end by 4 bases, with 11 bases between. CDR3 length equals 15 residues. The CDR3 DNA reads TGTGCCAGCAGTGAAAGGGGAAGCCGTAATGAAAAACTGTTTTTT. Its translation: CASSERGSRNEKLFF.

V is TRBV4-1 and J is TRBJ2-5; 9 bases map to TRBD2. Germline V CDR1 and CDR2: MGHRA, YSYEKL. The CDR3 contains 15 residues. The trim removed 4 bases at V and 1 base at J, leaving 4 bases unmatched. Here the CDR3 reads CASSLLAGLQETQYF. For the CDR3, the DNA is TGCGCCAGCAGCCTACTAGCGGGCCTCCAAGAGACCCAGTACTTC.

The V gene is TRBV7-2, the J gene TRBJ2-7, with 12 positions matching TRBD2. The junction had 8 bases not matched to a gene; V was cut back by 5 bases and J by 3 bases. Germline V gene lookup returns CDR1 SGHTA and CDR2 FQGNSA. The CDR3 covers 16 residues. The CDR3 bases are TGTGCCAGCAGCACTACCCCGGGACTAGCGGGCTACGAGCAGTACTTC. Its protein product is CASSTTPGLAGYEQYF.

This chain links TRBV7-8 with TRBJ1-1; 7 bases agree with TRBD1. The CDR3 runs to 13 residues. The germline V gene encodes CDR1 SGHVS and CDR2 FQNEAQ. V lost 5 bases, J lost 11 bases, and 11 bases stayed unmatched. The DNA of the CDR3 is TGTGCCAGCAGCCGTAATCAGGAGGGGGCCGCTTTCTTT. Amino acids: CASSRNQEGAAFF.

The rearrangement uses TRBV5-1 and TRBJ2-3; a possible D gene is TRBD2 (5 bases). Per germline, CDR1 SGHRS and CDR2 YFSETQ. CDR3 length: 17 amino acids. The V end lost 0 bases, the J end lost 2 bases, and 16 bases lay between the germline ends. CDR3 region: CASSLAGGGRATDTQYF. The CDR3 DNA sequence: TGCGCCAGCAGCTTGGCTGGCGGAGGAAGGGCCACAGATACGCAGTATTTT.

This clone was counted only a few times. V gene TRBV9 combines with J gene TRBJ1-1; D call uncertain. Germline V gene lookup returns CDR1 SGDLS and CDR2 YYNGEE. The CDR3 has 13 amino acids. Between the trimmed V and J ends, which lost 2 bases and 1 base, there was a span of 6 bases. The CDR3 spells CASSVAPNTEAFF. The CDR3 nucleotides are TGTGCCAGCAGCGTGGCCCCGAACACTGAAGCTTTCTTT.

This sequence joins TRBV5-1 and TRBJ2-3; TRBD2 aligns across 9 bases. This CDR3 is built from 16 residues. The V gene end was trimmed by 2 bases and the J gene end by 1 base; junction bases not matched to a gene: 5. CDR1 is SGHRS, CDR2 YFSETQ, per germline. The CDR3 loop reads CASSLVSGSGTDTQYF. The CDR3 DNA follows: TGCGCCAGCAGCTTAGTTAGCGGGAGTGGCACAGATACGCAGTATTTT.

In its sample, this clone was seen once. Other DNA sequences in the same sample also yield this CDR3. This chain uses TRBV2 with TRBJ2-3; 7 positions match TRBD1. V trimming: 3 bases; J trimming: 3 bases; junction bases outside the gene matches: 6. Germline assignment: CDR1 SNHLY and CDR2 FYNNEI. The CDR3 sequence is 15 residues long. CDR3: CASSDRGSYTDTQYF. CDR3 coding DNA: TGTGCCAGCAGTGACAGGGGGAGTTATACAGATACGCAGTATTTT.

V is TRBV4-1 and J is TRBJ1-1; D call uncertain. Germline values: CDR1 MGHRA, CDR2 YSYEKL. Deletions cut 1 base from V and 0 bases from J, with 12 bases between. This CDR3 region has 16 residues. CDR3 residues: CASSQAGMTMNTEAFF. The CDR3 bases are TGCGCCAGCAGCCAAGCCGGGATGACGATGAACACTGAAGCTTTCTTT.

V and J are TRBV7-2 and TRBJ2-7; 11 positions agree with TRBD2. V gave up 5 bases and J gave up 4 bases; unmatched junction bases: 7. CDR1 and CDR2 from the germline V gene are SGHTA and FQGNSA. This CDR3 contains 15 residues. The CDR3 sequence is CASSATSGSGYEQYF. The CDR3 DNA reads as TGTGCCAGCAGCGCTACTAGCGGGAGTGGGTACGAGCAGTACTTC.

The V and J genes are TRBV11-2 and TRBJ2-7; 8 nucleotides agree with TRBD1. Germline CDR1 reads SGHAT; CDR2 reads FQNNGV. This CDR3 comprises 14 residues. V was clipped by 5 bases and J by 3 bases; unmatched bases: 6. The CDR3 spells CASSDRGRGYEQYF. DNA for the CDR3: TGTGCCAGCAGCGACAGGGGTAGGGGCTACGAGCAGTACTTC.